These 24 T cell receptor beta chains were all obtained from the same sample, sequenced in a study of beta chain features in type 1 diabetes. The isolated RNA, all of it, was reverse transcribed, so expressed TCRB transcripts were what got sequenced. This table comes from immunoSEQ multiplex PCR, and its TCRdb copy is limited to in-frame clones, with some not included. The sample has about 930,000 clones; around a sixth are singletons. The sequenced material came from naive CD4+ T cells from blood. Receptors were obtained from a woman in her late teens or twenties in good health.

V usage is TRBV6-6 and J usage is TRBJ1-2; TRBD1 matches 7 bases. V shed 7 bases and J 6 bases; nucleotides not matched to a gene: 8. Germline lookup yields CDR1 MNHNY and CDR2 SVGAGI (reference sequence). The CDR3 runs to 13 residues. CDR3 sequence (DNA): TGTGCCAGCACCCGACAGGGAGATAATGGCTACACCTTC. It translates to CASTRQGDNGYTF.

This clone was picked up a small number of times. The genes are TRBV7-9 and TRBJ2-3, with D perhaps matching TRBD1 (6 bases). The germline gives CDR1 SEHNR, CDR2 FQNEAQ (reference sequence). V gave up 4 bases and J gave up 1 base, with 9 bases separating them. This CDR3 has 14 amino acids. For the CDR3, the DNA is TGTGCCAGCAGCTCCCGACAGGGCACAGATACGCAGTATTTT. This gives the protein CASSSRQGTDTQYF.

The CDR3 sequence is CASSQGLRETQYF. CDR3 nucleotides: TGTGCCAGCAGCCAAGGTTTAAGAGAGACCCAGTACTTC. The chain combines TRBV14 with TRBJ2-5, with no clear D. Germline V lookup: CDR1 SGHDN, CDR2 FVKESK. Deletions cut 1 base from V and 4 bases from J, with 7 bases between. The CDR3 length is 13 residues.

This clone was seen a handful of times. The sample carries other DNA sequences with the same CDR3. The chain combines TRBV20-1 with TRBJ2-1; possibly TRBD1 for D (5 bases). Germline V CDR1 and CDR2: DFQATT, SNEGSKA (reference sequence). The CDR3 is 11 residues long. Trimming removed 5 bases from V and 4 bases from J, with 6 bases in between. DNA for the CDR3: TGCAGTGCTGGACAATACAATGAGCAGTTCTTC. Translation gives CSAGQYNEQFF.

The genes are TRBV5-4 and TRBJ1-1, with a weak D call TRBD1 (5 bases). The CDR3 is 14 residues long. V dropped 4 bases and J dropped 7 bases, with 17 bases sitting between them. CDR1 and CDR2 from the germline V gene are SGHNT and YYREEE (reference sequence). The DNA of the CDR3 is TGTGCCAGCAGCCCAAAGGACGGGGCGGGTGAAGCTTTCTTT. Protein sequence: CASSPKDGAGEAFF. Complete variable domain (other parts from reference TRBV5-4 and TRBJ1-1): ETGVTQSPTHLIKTRGQQVTLRCSSQSGHNTVSWYQQALGQGPQFIFQYYREEENGRGNFPPRFSGLQFPNYSSELNVNALELDDSALYLCASSPKDGAGEAFFGQGTRLTVV.

This clone has only a few counts. V is TRBV29-1 and J is TRBJ2-3; perhaps TRBD2 as D (5 bases). This CDR3 spans 12 amino acids. CDR1 is SQVTM, CDR2 ANQGSEA, per germline. Trimming pared 4 bases from V and 4 bases from J, leaving 9 bases between. The DNA for the CDR3 is TGCAGCGTTGCCCGGGATGCAGATACGCAGTATTTT. It codes for CSVARDADTQYF.

The chain joins TRBV10-3 to TRBJ2-2; D may be TRBD1 or TRBD2 (5 bases each). Germline V gene sequence: CDR1 ENHRY, CDR2 SYGVKD. CDR3 length: 12 amino acids. V lost 7 bases and J lost 6, with 9 bases in between. In DNA, the CDR3 is TGTGCCATCACCAGAGGGGCCGGGGAGCTGTTTTTT. Translated: CAITRGAGELFF.

This clone was counted a few times. J is TRBJ1-4 and V is TRBV4-1; tentatively, D is TRBD1 (5 bases). The CDR3 totals 14 residues. Trimming removed 1 base at V and 10 bases at J, with 13 bases between. Germline V gives CDR1 MGHRA, CDR2 YSYEKL. In DNA, the CDR3 is TGCGCCAGCAGCCAAGTGGGGGAACGACCAAAACTGTTTTTT. Translating gives CASSQVGERPKLFF.

This clone turned up a few times. In DNA form, the CDR3 reads TGTGCCAGCAGTGAAGAGGTGAGCACTGAAGCTTTCTTT. The encoded protein is CASSEEVSTEAFF. The rearrangement uses TRBV2 and TRBJ1-1; D ambiguous. Trimming left V 1 base short and J 4 bases short, with 7 bases between. Germline lookup yields CDR1 SNHLY and CDR2 FYNNEI. This CDR3 is built from 13 residues.

This clone was detected many times. The genes are TRBV10-3 and TRBJ2-3; D is undetermined. The CDR3 covers 13 residues. V was cut by 7 bases and J by 0 bases, with 8 bases left in between. CDR1 and CDR2 (germline): ENHRY, SYGVKD. CDR3 loop: CAINGVSTDTQYF. Written as DNA, the CDR3 is TGTGCCATCAATGGGGTTAGCACAGATACGCAGTATTTT.

The rearrangement links TRBV11-2 to TRBJ2-6, with D hard to call. This CDR3 contains 16 residues. Germline CDR1 SGHAT, CDR2 FQNNGV. Between the trimmed V and J ends, which lost 1 base and 2 bases, there was a span of 9 bases. CDR3 region: CASSLGVFTGANVLTF. CDR3 bases: TGTGCCAGCAGCTTAGGTGTGTTTACTGGGGCCAACGTCCTGACTTTC.

This clone was counted only a few times. Within the sample, other DNA sequences also encode this same CDR3. This chain connects TRBV7-2 to TRBJ2-1; 9 nucleotides agree with TRBD2. The CDR3 extends over 15 amino acids. Germline V gene lookup returns CDR1 SGHTA and CDR2 FQGNSA. V trimming: 0 bases; J trimming: 3 bases; junction bases outside the gene matches: 0. The CDR3 reads CASSLALAGYNEQFF. CDR3 nucleotide sequence: TGTGCCAGCAGCTTAGCACTAGCGGGCTACAATGAGCAGTTCTTC.

In this sample, this clone turned up a few times. The rearrangement joins TRBV6-1 to TRBJ1-5, with D maybe TRBD1 (6 bases). Trimming cost V 3 bases and J 3 bases, with 21 bases left between them. CDR3 length: 18 residues. The germline gives CDR1 MNHNS, CDR2 SASEGT. DNA for the CDR3: TGTGCCAGCAGTGACCGGGACAACCGCTTGTCCGTCAATCAGCCCCAGCATTTT. Translating it yields CASSDRDNRLSVNQPQHF.

This clone has more than one count but fewer than ten. This chain links TRBV7-8 with TRBJ2-4; D is undetermined. This CDR3 comprises 12 residues. Trimming took off 4 bases at V and 10 bases at J, with 11 bases between the two ends. Germline-derived CDR1 and CDR2 are SGHVS and FQNEAQ. CDR3 residues: CASSSRARIQYF. The CDR3, as DNA: TGTGCCAGCAGCTCAAGGGCACGGATTCAGTACTTC.

This clone has a handful of counts. This rearrangement joins TRBV6-6 to TRBJ2-7; the match to TRBD2 covers 9 bases. The germline CDR1 and CDR2 sequences are MNHNY and SVGAGI (reference sequence). This CDR3 contains 15 residues. The trim removed 7 bases at V and 3 bases at J, leaving 10 bases unmatched. CDR3 loop: CASTQAGGNNYEQYF. The CDR3 DNA follows: TGTGCCAGCACTCAAGCGGGAGGAAATAACTACGAGCAGTACTTC.

This chain uses TRBV18 with TRBJ2-5, with 8 bases matching TRBD2. The CDR3 covers 13 residues. Germline CDR1 reads KGHSH; CDR2 reads LQKENI. V shed 5 bases, J shed 2 bases, and the junction held 1 base outside the gene matches. The CDR3 bases are TGTGCCAGCTCAAGCGGGGGACAAGAGACCCAGTACTTC. Its translation: CASSSGGQETQYF.

This clone was counted only a few times. J is TRBJ2-7 and V is TRBV5-1, with 9 bases fitting TRBD2. The CDR3 is 17 residues long. Germline-derived CDR1 and CDR2 are SGHRS and YFSETQ. V lost 4 bases to trimming and J lost 0 bases; unmatched junction nucleotides: 11. The CDR3 is CASSPVAGDIFSYEQYF. Written as DNA, the CDR3 is TGCGCCAGCAGCCCCGTAGCGGGAGACATATTCTCCTACGAGCAGTACTTC.

The chain combines TRBV11-2 with TRBJ1-1; D gene unclear. The CDR3 length is 17 residues. The V end was cut by 1 base, the J end by 3 bases, with 18 bases between. In germline, CDR1 is SGHAT, CDR2 FQNNGV. For the CDR3, the DNA is TGTGCCAGCAGCTTAGTAGTTGGAGGGTTTGGGTACACTGAAGCTTTCTTT. It specifies CASSLVVGGFGYTEAFF.

The rearrangement links TRBV5-1 to TRBJ2-1; 9 bases agree with TRBD1. V dropped 4 bases and J dropped 3; count of bases not matched to a gene: 2. The CDR3 loop spans 14 amino acids. Germline assignment: CDR1 SGHRS and CDR2 YFSETQ. The CDR3 here is CASSKDRGYNEQFF. Here the CDR3 DNA reads TGCGCCAGCAGCAAGGACAGGGGCTACAATGAGCAGTTCTTC.

The chain combines TRBV5-4 with TRBJ1-2, with a possible D match to TRBD1 (6 bases). Per the germline V gene, CDR1 is SGHNT and CDR2 is YYREEE (reference sequence). V was trimmed by 4 bases and J by 1 base, leaving 11 bases between them. The CDR3 loop spans 14 amino acids. In DNA, the CDR3 is TGTGCCAGCAGCCTCGGGACACTTAACTATGGCTACACCTTC. This sequence encodes CASSLGTLNYGYTF. The variable domain in full, with the rest retrieved from reference TRBV5-4 and TRBJ1-2, is ETGVTQSPTHLIKTRGQQVTLRCSSQSGHNTVSWYQQALGQGPQFIFQYYREEENGRGNFPPRFSGLQFPNYSSELNVNALELDDSALYLCASSLGTLNYGYTFGSGTRLTVV.

Only a few counts were recorded for this clone. The V and J genes are TRBV29-1 and TRBJ2-7; D remains ambiguous. This CDR3 comprises 10 residues. Deletions cut 6 bases from V and 5 bases from J, with 8 bases between. The germline CDR1 and CDR2 sequences are SQVTM and ANQGSEA. CDR3 sequence: CSVKNNEQYF. CDR3 nucleotides: TGCAGCGTCAAAAATAACGAGCAGTACTTC.

V is TRBV20-1 and J is TRBJ2-7; D is undetermined. Germline V gene data show CDR1 as DFQATT and CDR2 as SNEGSKA (reference sequence). This CDR3 is built from 11 residues. Between the trimmed V and J ends, which lost 3 bases and 7 bases, there was a span of 10 bases. This CDR3 is CSASALREQYF. The CDR3 bases are TGCAGTGCTAGCGCTCTCCGAGAGCAGTACTTC.

This clone was recorded a few times. This rearrangement joins TRBV5-4 to TRBJ2-7, with D hard to call. Looked up from germline, CDR1 is SGHNT and CDR2 is YYREEE (reference sequence). CDR3 size: 13 residues. V lost 1 base and J 5 bases, leaving 10 bases between the germline ends. CDR3 in amino acids: CASSLLIFDEQYF. DNA for the CDR3: TGTGCCAGCAGCTTGTTAATCTTCGACGAGCAGTACTTC.

This clone showed up just a few times. The chain uses TRBV11-2 and TRBJ2-7; D gene unclear. This CDR3 has 14 amino acids. V gave up 5 bases and J gave up 6 bases, with 17 bases separating them. The V gene's germline CDR1 is SGHAT and CDR2 FQNNGV. The CDR3 coding sequence is TGTGCCAGCAGCCCCCAACGGTTTGGGGTCGAGCAGTACTTC. It encodes CASSPQRFGVEQYF.